Shown below are 27 T cell receptor beta chains from a single sample sequenced in a study of blood T cell repertoires in COVID-19. The assay was immunoSEQ multiplex PCR, and TCRdb's table has in-frame clones only and misses some. The sample shows roughly 340,000 clones, around 89% of them seen only once. The sample was PBMCs or T cells enriched from blood (not recorded which). The receptors shown here come from a man aged 18-30 years who had recovered from COVID-19.

The chain uses TRBV6-5 and TRBJ1-5; 7 positions agree with TRBD1. The CDR3 extends over 14 amino acids. Losses at the gene ends were 8 bases for V and 3 bases for J; bases not matched to a gene: 7. Germline CDR1 and CDR2: MNHEY and SVGAGI. The CDR3 nucleotides are TGTGCCAGCCGGACAGGAGCCATCAATCAGCCCCAGCATTTT. Translation gives CASRTGAINQPQHF.

The chain uses TRBV4-1 and TRBJ1-1; weak D call: TRBD1 (5 bases). Between the trimmed V and J ends, which lost 6 bases and 6 bases, there was a span of 17 bases. CDR3 size: 14 residues. Germline-derived CDR1 and CDR2 are MGHRA and YSYEKL. The chain's CDR3 is CASSSPTVTSEAFF. DNA of the CDR3: TGCGCCAGCAGTTCCCCGACAGTGACCTCTGAAGCTTTCTTT.

The chain combines TRBV11-2 with TRBJ2-3; perhaps TRBD2 as D (5 bases). Trimming removed 0 bases from V and 0 bases from J, with 16 bases in between. The CDR3 covers 18 residues. Germline V gene data show CDR1 as SGHAT and CDR2 as FQNNGV. CDR3 sequence (DNA): TGTGCCAGCAGCTTAGATGGAGGTTTGAGGTTCAGCACAGATACGCAGTATTTT. Translated, it gives CASSLDGGLRFSTDTQYF.

The J gene is TRBJ2-7, the V gene TRBV7-8; D perhaps matches TRBD2 (6 bases). Germline CDR1 SGHVS, CDR2 FQNEAQ. The CDR3 has 15 residues. Between the trimmed V and J ends, which lost 2 bases and 0 bases, there was a span of 11 bases. The CDR3 here is CASSLLVGGSYEQYF. The CDR3 DNA is TGTGCCAGCAGCTTACTCGTCGGGGGCTCCTACGAGCAGTACTTC.

J is TRBJ2-2 and V is TRBV19, with TRBD1 matching over 8 bases. The J segment lost 3 bases and the V segment lost 3 bases, leaving 6 bases of the junction unmatched. The CDR3 extends over 16 amino acids. Germline V gene sequence: CDR1 LNHDA, CDR2 SQIVND (reference sequence). CDR3 sequence: CASSIPGTGYTGELFF. The CDR3, as DNA: TGTGCCAGTAGTATTCCCGGGACAGGCTACACCGGGGAGCTGTTTTTT.

This rearrangement joins TRBV2 to TRBJ1-4, with 8 bases identical to TRBD1. J lost 2 bases, V lost 7 bases, and 9 bases had no gene match. From germline, CDR1 is SNHLY and CDR2 FYNNEI. The CDR3 totals 16 residues. The CDR3 sequence is CASNSQGATTNEKLFF. The CDR3 nucleotides are TGTGCCAGCAACAGCCAGGGGGCTACTACTAATGAAAAACTGTTTTTT.

The chain couples TRBV6-2 or TRBV6-3 to TRBJ1-1; D possibly corresponds to TRBD1 (6 bases). Germline CDR1 reads MNHEY; CDR2 reads SVGEGT. V lost 0 bases and J 7 bases, leaving 15 bases between the germline ends. The CDR3 is made up of 15 amino acids. CDR3 amino acids: CASSYSVELGGEAFF. The CDR3 region has the DNA TGTGCCAGCAGTTACTCGGTCGAATTAGGGGGTGAAGCTTTCTTT.

This chain uses TRBV29-1 with TRBJ1-1, with 7 bases identical to TRBD1. The CDR3 length is 11 residues. J lost 7 bases, V lost 6 bases, and 5 bases had no gene match. Germline V lookup: CDR1 SQVTM, CDR2 ANQGSEA. The CDR3 is CSVLTGSEAFF. Here the CDR3 DNA reads TGCAGCGTACTGACAGGGAGTGAAGCTTTCTTT.

The V and J genes are TRBV5-4 and TRBJ2-7, with 7 bases that match TRBD2. The junction had 4 bases not matched to a gene; V was cut back by 3 bases and J by 4 bases. The germline V gene has CDR1 SGHNT and CDR2 YYREEE (reference sequence). There are 13 residues in the CDR3. The CDR3 protein is CASSSGLEYEQYF. The CDR3 DNA is TGTGCCAGCAGCTCCGGACTAGAGTACGAGCAGTACTTC.

This chain joins TRBV6-2 or TRBV6-3 and TRBJ2-7; unclear D gene. The CDR3 spans 13 residues. V was pared by 2 bases and J by 0 bases, with 5 bases between. CDR1 and CDR2 from the germline V gene are MNHEY and SVGEGT. In nucleotides, the CDR3 is TGTGCCAGCAGTTACAAGCTCTCCTACGAGCAGTACTTC. Translation gives CASSYKLSYEQYF.

The chain employs TRBV4-1 and TRBJ2-7; 11 bases line up with TRBD1. Germline CDR1 reads MGHRA; CDR2 reads YSYEKL. Trimming at V came to 4 bases and at J to 0 bases, leaving 11 bases not matched to a gene. The CDR3 is made up of 18 amino acids. DNA for the CDR3: TGCGCCAGCAGCCTAGCTCCCGGGACAGGGGGAACCTCCTACGAGCAGTACTTC. Translation: CASSLAPGTGGTSYEQYF.

This clone was detected once. The V call is TRBV9, the J call TRBJ1-2; D gene ambiguous. The CDR3 runs 13 residues. Looked up from germline, CDR1 is SGDLS and CDR2 is YYNGEE. V was cut by 4 bases and J by 1 base, with 8 bases left in between. Here the CDR3 DNA reads TGTGCCAGCAGCCCCCGCGGTAACTATGGCTACACCTTC. It yields the protein CASSPRGNYGYTF.

This clone was counted a few times. The chain carries TRBV27 and TRBJ2-7; a weak D match, TRBD2 (6 bases). Trimming shortened V by 7 bases and J by 0 bases, and 7 bases separated the two germline ends. In germline, CDR1 is MNHEY, CDR2 SMNVEV (reference sequence). The length of the CDR3 is 12 residues. CDR3 region: CASTGSSYEQYF. The DNA for the CDR3 is TGTGCCAGCACCGGGAGCTCCTACGAGCAGTACTTC.

This rearrangement joins TRBV5-1 to TRBJ2-1; D is possibly TRBD2 (7 bases). V was pared by 4 bases and J by 9 bases, with 23 bases between. CDR3 length equals 16 residues. The germline CDR1 and CDR2 sequences are SGHRS and YFSETQ. The CDR3 sequence is CASSPIERRGAGEQFF. CDR3 DNA sequence: TGCGCCAGCAGCCCGATCGAGCGTCGGGGGGCGGGTGAGCAGTTCTTC. Full variable domain (remainder filled in from reference TRBV5-1 and TRBJ2-1): KAGVTQTPRYLIKTRGQQVTLSCSPISGHRSVSWYQQTPGQGLQFLFEYFSETQRNKGNFPGRFSGRQFSNSRSEMNVSTLELGDSALYLCASSPIERRGAGEQFFGPGTRLTVL.

To note about this clone: This CDR3 is also generated by other DNA sequences in the sample. The chain has TRBV6-5 and TRBJ1-2; D may be TRBD1 (6 bases). The CDR3 consists of 12 residues. Trimming took off 6 bases at V and 4 bases at J, with 9 bases between the two ends. The germline V gene encodes CDR1 MNHEY and CDR2 SVGAGI. The CDR3 region is CASSTGLYGYTF. In DNA form, the CDR3 reads TGTGCCAGCAGCACAGGGCTCTATGGCTACACCTTC.

This clone appeared a single time. CDR3 residues: CASSQDRDRGHQPQHF. The CDR3 DNA sequence: TGCGCCAGCAGCCAGGATAGGGACAGGGGACATCAGCCCCAGCATTTT. This chain connects TRBV4-1 to TRBJ1-5, with 10 bases lining up with TRBD1. This CDR3 spans 16 amino acids. V trimming: 3 bases; J trimming: 5 bases; junction bases outside the gene matches: 7. Germline V CDR1 and CDR2: MGHRA, YSYEKL.

The chain links TRBV9 to TRBJ1-3, with D unresolved. The CDR3 loop spans 16 amino acids. V was clipped by 2 bases and J by 0 bases, with 12 bases between them. The V gene's germline CDR1 is SGDLS and CDR2 YYNGEE. In DNA, the CDR3 is TGTGCCAGCAGCGTGAGGAGGGAACCCTCTGGAAACACCATATATTTT. This codes for CASSVRREPSGNTIYF.

J is TRBJ1-5 and V is TRBV15, with D possibly TRBD1 on 5 matching bases. The length of the CDR3 is 15 residues. Germline CDR1 and CDR2: LNHNV and YYDKDF (reference sequence). V shed 3 bases and J shed 6 bases, with 15 bases lying between them. The CDR3 region is CATSSGGNNFQPQHF. The CDR3 DNA sequence: TGTGCCACCAGCAGCGGGGGTAATAATTTTCAGCCCCAGCATTTT.

The CDR3 is CASSRALGGEQYF. As DNA, the CDR3 is TGTGCCAGCAGCCGGGCCCTCGGGGGCGAGCAGTACTTC. This chain connects TRBV27 to TRBJ2-7; TRBD2 might be the D (6 bases). Germline CDR1 MNHEY, CDR2 SMNVEV (reference sequence). This CDR3 has 13 amino acids. V lost 6 bases and J 6 bases, leaving 15 bases between the germline ends.

The V and J genes are TRBV19 and TRBJ1-1; 9 nucleotides agree with TRBD1. This CDR3 comprises 16 residues. Germline assignment: CDR1 LNHDA and CDR2 SQIVND (reference sequence). The ends lost 4 bases at V and 1 base at J; junction bases unmatched: 7. The CDR3 DNA sequence: TGTGCCAGTAGTACCGGGACAGGGACCCGGAACACTGAAGCTTTCTTT. Its protein is CASSTGTGTRNTEAFF.

The chain joins TRBV5-1 to TRBJ1-2; TRBD1 agrees at 12 bases. Germline V lookup: CDR1 SGHRS, CDR2 YFSETQ. J was trimmed by 2 bases and V by 4 bases; bases with no gene match: 3. The CDR3 spans 15 residues. CDR3 protein: CASSVGQGANYGYTF. In DNA form, the CDR3 reads TGCGCCAGCAGCGTGGGACAGGGGGCCAACTATGGCTACACCTTC.

The CDR3 sequence is CASSQDLSTLAHNEQFF. CDR3 bases: TGCGCCAGCAGCCAAGATCTTTCTACGCTAGCCCACAATGAGCAGTTCTTC. This chain connects TRBV4-3 to TRBJ2-1, with TRBD2 as a possible D gene (5 bases). V lost 0 bases to trimming and J lost 5 bases, with 17 bases between them. CDR1 and CDR2 (germline): LGHNA, YSLEER. The CDR3 runs to 17 residues.

The chain carries TRBV6-6 and TRBJ2-1; a weak D match, TRBD2 (5 bases). The CDR3 loop spans 12 amino acids. Per germline, CDR1 MNHNY and CDR2 SVGAGI (reference sequence). V dropped 6 bases and J dropped 8 bases, with 11 bases sitting between them. The CDR3 region has the DNA TGTGCCAGCAGCCCGACTATGCATGAGCAGTTCTTC. This gives the protein CASSPTMHEQFF.

CDR3 sequence reads: CASREGGYSVDTEAFF. CDR3 sequence (DNA): TGTGCCAGCAGAGAGGGTGGGTACAGCGTCGACACTGAAGCTTTCTTT. The rearrangement links TRBV7-9 to TRBJ1-1; unclear D gene. V dropped 6 bases and J dropped 3 bases, with 20 bases sitting between them. CDR1 and CDR2 (germline): SEHNR, FQNEAQ (reference sequence). The CDR3 runs 16 residues.

The chain's CDR3 is CASSPLPGGYEAKNIQYF. The CDR3 DNA reads as TGTGCCAGCAGCCCACTCCCCGGCGGCTACGAAGCCAAAAACATTCAGTACTTC. V gene TRBV7-2 combines with J gene TRBJ2-4; D remains unclear. This CDR3 spans 18 amino acids. Trimming pared 5 bases from V and 0 bases from J, leaving 20 bases between. CDR1 SGHTA and CDR2 FQGNSA come from the germline V gene.

J is TRBJ2-7 and V is TRBV6-1, with TRBD2 matching over 7 bases. The CDR3 spans 15 residues. V shed 3 bases and J 3 bases; nucleotides not matched to a gene: 8. Germline lookup yields CDR1 MNHNS and CDR2 SASEGT. The CDR3 region is CASSDPPGGGYEQYF. The CDR3 DNA is TGTGCCAGCAGTGATCCTCCGGGGGGAGGCTACGAGCAGTACTTC.

The table lists this clone with a count of one. CDR3 sequence: CATGWGGSNEQFF. Here the CDR3 DNA reads TGTGCCACCGGATGGGGGGGTAGCAATGAGCAGTTCTTC. The chain carries TRBV7-6 and TRBJ2-1; 7 nucleotides align to TRBD2. J was trimmed by 6 bases and V by 10 bases; bases with no gene match: 9. The CDR3 has 13 residues. The germline V gene has CDR1 SGHVS and CDR2 FNYEAQ.